This section outlines one T cell receptor (beta chain) sequence together with its context. Per the authors' pipeline: Reference gene primer amplification gave nucleated cell count estimates. Assay: immunoSEQ multiplex PCR; the TCRdb copy retains only in-frame clones and omits some. V, J and clone size are those of that table, while D and trimming were read from the DNA. The sample lists about 300,000 clones; approximately 84% were seen once. This specimen comes from a study of blood T cell repertoires in COVID-19. About the study: The cDNA or gDNA used as material had been derived from T cells, B-cell-depleted T cells, or PBMCs.

Those who participated ranged in age from about 18 to 95 years and resided in about 24 US areas. Cohorts were determined from participant-reported clinical history. J gave up 4 bases and V 2 bases, and 5 bases lay outside the gene matches. The CDR3 totals 15 residues. The germline gives CDR1 MNHNS, CDR2 SASEGT. This rearrangement joins TRBV6-1 to TRBJ2-3, with TRBD2 identical over 8 bases. Sequencing was done on a sample of PBMCs or T cells enriched from blood (not recorded which). The sequence came from a young woman who had recovered from COVID-19. Written as DNA, the CDR3 is TGTGCCAGCAGTGAATTAGCGGGAAGAGCAGATACGCAGTATTTT. Its translation is CASSELAGRADTQYF.